This is a list of T cell receptor beta chains from one sample in a study of blood T cell repertoires in COVID-19. Profiling relied on immunoSEQ multiplex PCR, and the TCRdb table lists in-frame clones only, not all of them. The table has tens of thousands of clones, 83% seen once; the top ten hold 25% to 35%. Sequencing was carried out using peripheral blood. These receptors were taken from an elderly woman with acute or convalescent COVID-19. The CDR3 runs from the conserved cysteine through the conserved F or W. Fields, in order: D gene, J gene, clone size, V gene, CDR3 DNA, CDR3 protein. D genes are given only for firm matches. Clone size is stated in some rows and not others, as once, few, many or a class when expanded.

>TRBD1|TRBJ1-1|once|TRBV28
TGTGCCAGCAGTTCTCCCGGGACAGGGGGCCCCATGAACACTGAAGCTTTCTTT
CASSSPGTGGPMNTEAFF
>NA|TRBJ2-4|NA|TRBV24-1
TGTGCCACCAGTGACAGAATAGCCAAAAACATTCAGTACTTC
CATSDRIAKNIQYF
>NA|TRBJ1-2|NA|TRBV6-6
TGTGCCAGCACGTACTCGGACACGGGTGGCTACACCTTC
CASTYSDTGGYTF
>TRBD2|TRBJ2-1|NA|TRBV9
TGTGCCAGCAGCCCCGCCGGGACTAGCGGCTATGGTGAGCAGTTCTTC
CASSPAGTSGYGEQFF
>NA|TRBJ2-5|NA|TRBV6-2/TRBV6-3
TGTGCCAGCAGTTACTCAGGGGCCATGGAGACCCAGTACTTC
CASSYSGAMETQYF
>TRBD2|TRBJ2-5|NA|TRBV9
TGTGCCAGCAGCGCGCAGCGGGGGGGTGAGACCCAGTACTTC
CASSAQRGGETQYF
>NA|TRBJ2-5|NA|TRBV3-1/TRBV3-2
TGTGCCAGCAGCCAAGGACAGATAGGAGAGACCCAGTACTTC
CASSQGQIGETQYF
>NA|TRBJ2-2|NA|TRBV5-1
TGCGCCAGCAGCTGGGGAGGTCGGACCGGGGAGCTGTTTTTT
CASSWGGRTGELFF
>NA|TRBJ1-4|NA|TRBV28
TGTGCCAGCACCGACCAGTCACGCCTTCCAGGAGAAAAACTGTTTTTT
CASTDQSRLPGEKLFF
>NA|TRBJ2-3|NA|TRBV24-1
TGTGCCACCAGTGATTCCTTTGATACGCAGTATTTT
CATSDSFDTQYF
>TRBD1|TRBJ2-7|NA|TRBV6-2/TRBV6-3
TGTGCCAGCAGTTACCCCCGGACAGGCGCCTACGAGCAGTACTTC
CASSYPRTGAYEQYF
>NA|TRBJ1-5|NA|TRBV6-6
TGTGCCAGCAGCTTGGACAGCCAAGCAGGGCAGCCCCAGCATTTT
CASSLDSQAGQPQHF
>TRBD1|TRBJ2-7|NA|TRBV20-1
TGCAGTGCTAGTTACAGGGGCCCGCCCTACGAGCAGTACTTC
CSASYRGPPYEQYF
>NA|TRBJ2-2|NA|TRBV9
TGTGCCAGCAGCGGGAAACCGGGAAACACCGGGGAGCTGTTTTTT
CASSGKPGNTGELFF
>TRBD2|TRBJ2-1|NA|TRBV9
TGTGCCAGCAGCCCAACCGGGACTAGCGGCTACAATGAGCAGTTCTTC
CASSPTGTSGYNEQFF
>TRBD1|TRBJ1-4|NA|TRBV7-9
TGTGCCAGCAGCCAGACAGGGGGGGAAAAACTGTTTTTT
CASSQTGGEKLFF
>TRBD1|TRBJ2-5|NA|TRBV27
TGTGCCAGCAGGGACCGGGACAGGCCTCAAGAGACCCAGTACTTC
CASRDRDRPQETQYF
>TRBD2|TRBJ2-3|NA|TRBV2
TGTGCCAGCACTTTAGCGGGGGGAGATACGCAGTATTTT
CASTLAGGDTQYF
>TRBD2|TRBJ2-3|NA|TRBV5-1
TGCGCCAGCAGCTTGGGGGTAGCGGGAGGGCCAACAGATACGCAGTATTTT
CASSLGVAGGPTDTQYF
>NA|TRBJ1-1|few|TRBV5-6
TGTGCCAGCAGCTTTATACCGGGGGAGAACACTGAAGCTTTCTTT
CASSFIPGENTEAFF
>NA|TRBJ1-5|NA|TRBV19
TGTGCCAGTAGCTCGGACAGCTATAATCAGCCCCAGCATTTT
CASSSDSYNQPQHF
>TRBD1|TRBJ2-1|NA|TRBV11-2
TGTGCCAGCACAACGTGGGGGACAGCGGAAAGAGAGCAGTTCTTC
CASTTWGTAEREQFF
>NA|TRBJ1-2|once|TRBV30
TGTGCCTGGACCAGGGCGGACTATGGCTACACCTTC
CAWTRADYGYTF
>TRBD1|TRBJ1-6|medium-sized|TRBV6-2/TRBV6-3
TGTGCCAGCAGTTCGGACAGGGGGCTTTCACCCCTCCACTTT
CASSSDRGLSPLHF
>TRBD1|TRBJ1-6|NA|TRBV6-5
TGTGCCAGCGGCCTGGGACAGGGGGGAGGACCCCTCCACTTT
CASGLGQGGGPLHF
>TRBD1|TRBJ2-7|few|TRBV29-1
TGCAGCGTTTACCCCGGGACAGGGGGCGGGGAGCAGTACTTC
CSVYPGTGGGEQYF
>NA|TRBJ1-6|NA|TRBV9
TGTGCCAGCAGCGTAGGACAGTCATACTCCTATAATTCACCCCTCCACTTT
CASSVGQSYSYNSPLHF
>TRBD2|TRBJ2-7|NA|TRBV19
TGTGCCAGTAGTCCTCTAGCGGGAGGGTACGAGCAGTACTTC
CASSPLAGGYEQYF
>TRBD2|TRBJ2-1|NA|TRBV9
TGTGCCAGCAGCGTAGAAGGGCTAGCGGTGTACAATGAGCAGTTCTTC
CASSVEGLAVYNEQFF
>NA|TRBJ2-5|NA|TRBV6-6
TGTGCCACCAGCATAGAGGGGACCCAGTACTTC
CATSIEGTQYF
>NA|TRBJ2-3|NA|TRBV7-9
TGTGCCAGCAGCTTAGACGGCGCGGGGGATACGCAGTATTTT
CASSLDGAGDTQYF
>NA|TRBJ1-2|NA|TRBV29-1
TGCAGCGTTGCGTCTTTTCCTAACTATGGCTACACCTTC
CSVASFPNYGYTF
>NA|TRBJ2-3|few|TRBV24-1
TGTGCCACCAGTGAAAACTCCGATACGCAGTATTTT
CATSENSDTQYF
>TRBD1|TRBJ2-1|NA|TRBV7-9
TGTGCCAGCAGCCTGCAACCCCGGGACAGTAGTTACAATGAGCAGTTCTTC
CASSLQPRDSSYNEQFF